The entry below gives a single TCR beta chain sequence along with its context. This entry comes from a study of post-analysis software for immune sequencing data. Unique-molecular-identifier-tagged TCR beta cDNA libraries were used. From the PCR reads, TCRdb called clonotypes with MiXCR, one entry per CDR3 protein. The sample yields more than 500,000 distinct CDR3 sequences, around 36% seen once. The TCR was taken from a girl under 18 with multiple sclerosis. What was sequenced was blood.

The CDR3 sequence is CASSFSGVDNSPLHF. CDR3 bases: TGTGCCAGCAGCTTTTCGGGAGTGGATAATTCACCCCTCCACTTT. V and J are TRBV7-8 and TRBJ1-6; D is uncertain. This CDR3 region has 15 residues. V dropped 3 bases and J dropped 5 bases, with 11 bases sitting between them. Germline loops: CDR1 SGHVS, CDR2 FQNEAQ. Full variable domain (missing parts from reference TRBV7-8 and TRBJ1-6): GAGVSQSPRYKVAKRGQDVALRCDPISGHVSLFWYQQALGQGPEFLTYFQNEAQLDKSGLPSDRFFAERPEGSVSTLKIQRTQQEDSAVYLCASSFSGVDNSPLHFGNGTRLTVT.